Listed here are 8 T cell receptor beta chains from one sample, sequenced in a study of T cell responses to AZD1222 COVID-19 vaccine. Produced via immunoSEQ multiplex PCR; TCRdb's table is partial and in-frame only. The sample holds about 110,000 clones, around 81% seen once. The sample was peripheral blood, taken on day 0 of AZD1222 vaccination. The receptor source for this set is an adult in good health.

The rearrangement links TRBV6-6 to TRBJ1-5, with D tentatively TRBD1 (6 bases). Germline-derived CDR1 and CDR2 are MNHNY and SVGAGI (reference sequence). Trimming removed 2 bases from V and 5 bases from J, with 13 bases in between. This CDR3 contains 15 residues. CDR3 in DNA: TGTGCCAGCAGTTACGAGGGGGGAATTGATCAGCCCCAGCATTTT. Translation gives CASSYEGGIDQPQHF.

The CDR3 reads CASSLDGRDTDTQYF. CDR3 nucleotides: TGTGCCAGCAGCTTGGATGGGCGGGACACAGATACGCAGTATTTT. This chain links TRBV5-6 with TRBJ2-3; a weak D match, TRBD2 (6 bases). The CDR3 runs 15 residues. Per germline, CDR1 SGHDT and CDR2 YYEEEE. Trimming removed 0 bases from V and 2 bases from J, with 10 bases in between. Filled out from reference TRBV5-6 and TRBJ2-3, the complete variable domain reads DAGVTQSPTHLIKTRGQQVTLRCSPKSGHDTVSWYQQALGQGPQFIFQYYEEEERQRGNFPDRFSGHQFPNYSSELNVNALLLGDSALYLCASSLDGRDTDTQYFGPGTRLTVL.

The V call is TRBV6-6, the J call TRBJ1-4; 9 nucleotides line up with TRBD1. V lost 6 bases and J lost 0; bases outside the gene matches: 20. The CDR3 contains 21 residues. CDR1 is MNHNY and CDR2 is SVGAGI in the germline V gene (reference sequence). The CDR3 region is CASSVGTGSFFRKATNEKLFF. CDR3 nucleotides: TGTGCCAGCAGCGTCGGGACAGGGTCTTTTTTTCGGAAGGCAACTAATGAAAAACTGTTTTTT.

The chain is built from TRBV9 and TRBJ2-6; D is perhaps TRBD2 (5 bases). The CDR3 extends over 17 amino acids. V gave up 1 base and J gave up 2 bases, with 13 bases separating them. The germline V gene has CDR1 SGDLS and CDR2 YYNGEE. The CDR3 here is CASSVRENPPGANVLTF. The CDR3 nucleotides are TGTGCCAGCAGCGTAAGGGAGAATCCTCCTGGGGCCAACGTCCTGACTTTC.

CDR3 in DNA: TGTGCCAGCACTCTTGGATACACTGAAGCTTTCTTT. It is translated as CASTLGYTEAFF. The chain couples TRBV28 to TRBJ1-1, with D unclear. The CDR3 consists of 12 residues. The V end lost 7 bases, the J end lost 3 bases, and 9 bases lay between the germline ends. Germline assignment: CDR1 MDHEN and CDR2 SYDVKM.

In regard to this clone: Other DNA sequences in the sample encode the same CDR3. The chain uses TRBV12-3 or TRBV12-4 and TRBJ1-1; no reliable D call. The V end lost 2 bases, the J end lost 1 base, and 5 bases lay between the germline ends. CDR3 length: 13 amino acids. The CDR3 DNA reads TGTGCCAGCAGTTTACGGGGGAACACTGAAGCTTTCTTT. It translates to CASSLRGNTEAFF.

The rearrangement uses TRBV28 and TRBJ1-1; TRBD1 might be the D (6 bases). From germline, CDR1 is MDHEN and CDR2 SYDVKM. This CDR3 is 15 amino acids long. V was clipped by 6 bases and J by 4 bases, with 18 bases between them. The CDR3 is CASRLGGAGGTEAFF. CDR3 bases: TGTGCCAGCAGGCTGGGGGGGGCGGGAGGCACTGAAGCTTTCTTT.

This clone occurred many times. This sequence joins TRBV18 and TRBJ1-1, with a weak D call TRBD1 (5 bases). Germline CDR1 KGHSH, CDR2 LQKENI. CDR3 length equals 15 residues. V dropped 2 bases and J dropped 0 bases, with 10 bases sitting between them. CDR3 in amino acids: CASSPGAGVNTEAFF. DNA for the CDR3: TGTGCCAGCTCACCAGGGGCCGGTGTGAACACTGAAGCTTTCTTT.